The 22 T cell receptor beta chains reported below all come from one sample, sequenced in a study of T-cell memory formation after mild COVID-19. From the 5' RACE reads, TCRdb called clonotypes with MiXCR, one entry per CDR3 protein. In the table there are 140,000 to 150,000 distinct CDR3 sequences, about 25% of which are singletons. Sample: PBMCs or a T cell subset sorted from them (not recorded which). These receptors all stem from an adult woman who had mild COVID-19 (a few samples of this study predate the infection). Cell type and time point are not known.

CDR3 loop: CASRDRDRNSPLHF. The CDR3 coding sequence is TGTGCCAGCAGGGATCGGGACAGGAATTCACCCCTCCACTTT. This sequence joins TRBV12-3 or TRBV12-4 and TRBJ1-6, with TRBD1 matching 8 bases. The CDR3 loop spans 14 amino acids. After removal of 6 bases from V and 7 bases from J, the junction contained 5 bases not matched to a gene.

Only a few counts were recorded for this clonotype. The chain couples TRBV5-1 to TRBJ1-2; D is uncertain. Between the trimmed V and J ends, which lost 3 bases and 0 bases, there was a span of 9 bases. Germline V gene lookup returns CDR1 SGHRS and CDR2 YFSETQ. The CDR3 sequence is 14 residues long. This CDR3 is CASSSEAANYGYTF. The CDR3 coding sequence is TGCGCCAGCAGCTCAGAGGCAGCTAACTATGGCTACACCTTC.

The chain uses TRBV7-9 and TRBJ1-1; D remains ambiguous. Germline assignment: CDR1 SEHNR and CDR2 FQNEAQ (reference sequence). This CDR3 spans 13 amino acids. With 11 bases removed from V and 1 base from J, the gap between germline ends came to 14 bases. CDR3: CAGFHQPNTEAFF. The CDR3 bases are TGTGCCGGCTTCCACCAACCGAACACTGAAGCTTTCTTT.

Only a few counts were recorded for this clonotype. This chain joins TRBV14 and TRBJ2-1, with 8 bases identical to TRBD1. With 1 base clipped from V and 8 bases from J, the junction kept 4 bases outside the gene matches. CDR1 and CDR2 (germline): SGHDN, FVKESK. The CDR3 contains 14 residues. In nucleotides, the CDR3 is TGTGCCAGCAGCCAAGGGTACAGGGGGGATGAGCAGTTCTTC. This codes for CASSQGYRGDEQFF.

This clonotype was detected only a few times. CDR3: CASSQDGRGPGELFF. In DNA, the CDR3 is TGCGCCAGCAGCCAAGACGGCAGGGGGCCCGGGGAGCTGTTTTTT. This chain links TRBV4-3 with TRBJ2-2; 8 bases match TRBD1. V lost 0 bases, J lost 6 bases, and 3 bases stayed unmatched. Germline CDR1 and CDR2: LGHNA and YSLEER. The CDR3 totals 15 residues.

As DNA, the CDR3 is TGCGCCAGCAGCCTCCGAGCGGGGAAAGACTACGAGCAGTACTTC. Encoded protein: CASSLRAGKDYEQYF. V and J are TRBV4-3 and TRBJ2-7; 7 bases are shared with TRBD2. The trim removed 4 bases at V and 3 bases at J, leaving 9 bases unmatched. The CDR3 is made up of 15 amino acids. Germline CDR1 LGHNA, CDR2 YSLEER.

V gene TRBV29-1 combines with J gene TRBJ2-7; 7 bases agree with TRBD1. The CDR3 has 13 amino acids. The V gene end was trimmed by 1 base and the J gene end by 3 bases; junction bases not matched to a gene: 3. Germline V gives CDR1 SQVTM, CDR2 ANQGSEA. The CDR3 protein is CSVEGGQVYEQYF. CDR3 sequence (DNA): TGCAGCGTTGAAGGCGGACAGGTCTACGAGCAGTACTTC.

This clonotype was detected only a few times. V gene TRBV7-8 combines with J gene TRBJ2-1, with 9 bases fitting TRBD2. The length of the CDR3 is 17 residues. With 3 bases clipped from V and 9 bases from J, the junction kept 15 bases outside the gene matches. Germline CDR1 and CDR2: SGHVS and FQNEAQ. The CDR3 is CASSFPTLAGKKGEQFF. In DNA form, the CDR3 reads TGTGCCAGCAGCTTCCCAACTCTAGCGGGGAAGAAGGGTGAGCAGTTCTTC. Based on the CDR3 plus reference TRBV7-8 and TRBJ2-1, the full variable domain is GAGVSQSPRYKVAKRGQDVALRCDPISGHVSLFWYQQALGQGPEFLTYFQNEAQLDKSGLPSDRFFAERPEGSVSTLKIQRTQQEDSAVYLCASSFPTLAGKKGEQFFGPGTRLTVL.

V gene TRBV10-3 combines with J gene TRBJ2-1; either TRBD1 or TRBD2 may fit D (6 bases each). Germline CDR1 and CDR2: ENHRY and SYGVKD. The V gene lost 2 bases and the J gene lost 0 bases, with 23 bases spanning the gap. This CDR3 region has 20 residues. CDR3 coding DNA: TGTGCCATCAGTGAGCCAGTGGAATCCACGTCGGGGGCCTCCTACAATGAGCAGTTCTTC. Residues: CAISEPVESTSGASYNEQFF.

This clonotype was detected many times. The chain has TRBV4-1 and TRBJ2-7, with 7 bases fitting TRBD1. The CDR3 totals 14 residues. Trimming removed 4 bases from V and 3 bases from J; junction bases left unmatched: 6. Per germline, CDR1 MGHRA and CDR2 YSYEKL. CDR3 nucleotide sequence: TGCGCCAGCAGCCCCCTAGGGGGCATCTACGAGCAGTACTTC. Amino acids: CASSPLGGIYEQYF.

The V and J genes are TRBV7-8 and TRBJ2-7, with 7 bases matching TRBD1. The germline V gene has CDR1 SGHVS and CDR2 FQNEAQ. The CDR3 has 12 amino acids. V lost 5 bases, J lost 5 bases, and 3 bases stayed unmatched. This CDR3 is CASSHTGDEQYF. The CDR3 coding sequence is TGTGCCAGCAGCCATACAGGGGACGAGCAGTACTTC.

This clonotype occurred a few times. This sequence joins TRBV7-3 and TRBJ2-1, with 9 bases aligning to TRBD2. This CDR3 contains 15 residues. The V and J ends lost 1 base and 8 bases, in that order; junction bases with no gene match: 6. Germline CDR1 SGHTA, CDR2 FQGTGA. The CDR3 region is CASSLRLGLADEQFF. The CDR3 DNA reads TGTGCCAGCAGCTTAAGGTTGGGACTAGCCGATGAGCAGTTCTTC.

The V gene is TRBV7-6, the J gene TRBJ2-1, with 12 nucleotides matching TRBD1. The V gene end was trimmed by 1 base and the J gene end by 5 bases; junction bases not matched to a gene: 6. CDR1 and CDR2 (germline): SGHVS, FNYEAQ. CDR3 length equals 17 residues. Here the CDR3 reads CASSLVPGQGADNEQFF. In DNA, the CDR3 is TGTGCCAGCAGCTTAGTCCCGGGACAGGGGGCAGACAATGAGCAGTTCTTC.

The V call is TRBV7-9, the J call TRBJ2-1; D possibly corresponds to TRBD2 (7 bases). With 4 bases removed from V and 0 bases from J, the gap between germline ends came to 13 bases. This CDR3 contains 16 residues. The germline V gene encodes CDR1 SEHNR and CDR2 FQNEAQ (reference sequence). The CDR3 region has the DNA TGTGCCAGCAGCTCAAGGGGGGGGAGCTCCTACAATGAGCAGTTCTTC. This translates into CASSSRGGSSYNEQFF.

This clonotype has more than one count but fewer than ten. The chain is built from TRBV2 and TRBJ2-7; 7 bases map to TRBD1. CDR3 length: 18 amino acids. CDR1 is SNHLY, CDR2 FYNNEI, per germline. V lost 2 bases and J lost 3; bases outside the gene matches: 16. The DNA for the CDR3 is TGTGCCAGCAGTGAAAGCTCAGCACAGGGGCAATTAAACTACGAGCAGTACTTC. It is translated as CASSESSAQGQLNYEQYF.

This clonotype was seen a few times. This chain links TRBV9 with TRBJ2-3; 8 nucleotides line up with TRBD2. Germline CDR1 reads SGDLS; CDR2 reads YYNGEE. The CDR3 is 16 residues long. V shed 0 bases and J 6 bases; nucleotides not matched to a gene: 9. CDR3 in DNA: TGTGCCAGCAGCGTAGTCGATAGCGGGGTGGGGGATACGCAGTATTTT. As protein: CASSVVDSGVGDTQYF.

This clonotype was observed a few times. The CDR3 nucleotides read TGCAGTGCTAGAGATCTAGGCTTGGATAATTCACCCCTCCACTTT. Amino acid sequence: CSARDLGLDNSPLHF. This chain joins TRBV20-1 and TRBJ1-6, with D unresolved. In germline, CDR1 is DFQATT, CDR2 SNEGSKA (reference sequence). Trimming removed 0 bases at V and 5 bases at J, with 11 bases between. The CDR3 length is 15 residues.

This sequence joins TRBV29-1 and TRBJ1-2; the D gene is possibly TRBD1 (5 bases). This CDR3 is 13 amino acids long. Trimming took 1 base from V and 3 from J, leaving 9 bases between them. Germline CDR1 is SQVTM and CDR2 is ANQGSEA. This chain's CDR3 is CSVEAVRDYGYTF. The CDR3 nucleotides read TGCAGCGTTGAAGCTGTCAGGGACTATGGCTACACCTTC.

The chain employs TRBV7-9 and TRBJ1-1; a possible D gene is TRBD1 (6 bases). In germline, CDR1 is SEHNR, CDR2 FQNEAQ (reference sequence). This CDR3 has 13 residues. V lost 5 bases and J lost 10, with 17 bases in between. CDR3 amino acids: CASSARRGVVAFF. Here the CDR3 DNA reads TGTGCCAGCAGCGCCAGGAGGGGGGTAGTAGCTTTCTTT.

The V call is TRBV9, the J call TRBJ2-1; 7 bases align to TRBD2. Losses at the gene ends were 0 bases for V and 4 bases for J; bases not matched to a gene: 7. Germline CDR1 is SGDLS and CDR2 is YYNGEE. The CDR3 totals 16 residues. The CDR3 loop reads CASSVGLAGIYNEQFF. The CDR3 DNA reads TGTGCCAGCAGCGTAGGATTAGCGGGTATATACAATGAGCAGTTCTTC. Using reference TRBV9 and TRBJ2-1 for the parts outside the CDR3, the full variable domain is DSGVTQTPKHLITATGQRVTLRCSPRSGDLSVYWYQQSLDQGLQFLIQYYNGEERAKGNILERFSAQQFPDLHSELNLSSLELGDSALYFCASSVGLAGIYNEQFFGPGTRLTVL.

This rearrangement joins TRBV4-1 to TRBJ2-1, with D possibly matching TRBD2 (5 bases). The CDR3 has 16 residues. V was trimmed by 5 bases and J by 2 bases, leaving 16 bases between them. Germline V gene sequence: CDR1 MGHRA, CDR2 YSYEKL. CDR3 DNA: TGCGCCAGCAGCTTCCGGTCGACTACAACCTACAATGAGCAGTTCTTC. Amino acids: CASSFRSTTTYNEQFF.

The chain couples TRBV9 to TRBJ2-1, with D possibly being TRBD2 (5 bases). With 0 bases removed from V and 8 bases from J, the gap between germline ends came to 12 bases. This CDR3 is 14 amino acids long. Looked up from germline, CDR1 is SGDLS and CDR2 is YYNGEE. The CDR3 protein is CASSVAGDTDEQFF. CDR3 DNA sequence: TGTGCCAGCAGCGTAGCCGGGGATACGGATGAGCAGTTCTTC.